This T cell receptor beta chain was retrieved from a study of T cell responses to AZD1222 COVID-19 vaccine. Sequencing used immunoSEQ multiplex PCR; TCRdb keeps in-frame clones, though not all of them. Of 150,000 to 160,000 clones in the sample, approximately 91% were seen once. Points on this clone: Antigen: not known.

V shed 5 bases and J shed 6 bases, with 13 bases lying between them. From germline, CDR1 is SGHAT and CDR2 FQNNGV. The CDR3 totals 13 residues. Study-level results: Just a handful of AZD1222 recipients were seropositive at baseline. Nearly half of spike-specific TCRs reportedly target variant regions that are unmutated in the B.1.351 and B.1.1.7 variants.

The clonotype comes from an adult who received the AZD1222 COVID-19 vaccine. The V gene is TRBV11-2, the J gene TRBJ1-1; no reliable D call. Specimen: peripheral blood, collected 28 days after the second AZD1222 dose. Here the CDR3 DNA reads TGTGCCAGCAGCCCCGACGCGGGAGCTGAAGCTTTCTTT. Translation gives CASSPDAGAEAFF.